Shown below are 24 T cell receptor beta chains from a single sample sequenced in a study of blood T cell repertoires in COVID-19. The repertoire was sequenced with immunoSEQ multiplex PCR; TCRdb's copy has only in-frame clones and lacks some. The sample records about 200,000 clones, around 80% being singletons. Input material: PBMCs or T cells enriched from blood (not recorded which). The origin of the receptors is a woman aged 45-65 years with acute COVID-19.

The sample holds one count of this clone. The J gene is TRBJ1-1, the V gene TRBV11-2; possible D gene TRBD1, 6 bases. The CDR3 has 17 residues. Germline lookup yields CDR1 SGHAT and CDR2 FQNNGV. V lost 1 base and J lost 1, with 16 bases in between. DNA of the CDR3: TGTGCCAGCAGCTTAGGGCCCCTCCGAGGGGGGAACACTGAAGCTTTCTTT. Residues: CASSLGPLRGGNTEAFF. The complete variable domain, with remaining parts taken from reference TRBV11-2 and TRBJ1-1, reads EAGVAQSPRYKIIEKRQSVAFWCNPISGHATLYWYQQILGQGPKLLIQFQNNGVVDDSQLPKDRFSAERLKGVDSTLKIQPAKLEDSAVYLCASSLGPLRGGNTEAFFGQGTRLTVV.

V usage is TRBV4-3 and J usage is TRBJ2-5; D may be TRBD2 (6 bases). In germline, CDR1 is LGHNA, CDR2 YSLEER. V gave up 1 base and J gave up 4 bases, with 13 bases separating them. This CDR3 spans 15 amino acids. CDR3 residues: CASSQGRTEGETQYF. CDR3 nucleotide sequence: TGCGCCAGCAGCCAAGGACGGACGGAGGGAGAGACCCAGTACTTC.

The genes are TRBV12-2 and TRBJ2-3; the table assigns TRBD2, which was not confirmed against the DNA. TRBV12-2 is flagged as a pseudogene. The CDR3 extends over 19 amino acids. The CDR3 region has the DNA TGTGCAAGTCGCTTAACCGAGGGCGGGGGGGCCTGGCGCACAGATACGCAGTATTTT. As protein: CASRLTEGGGAWRTDTQYF.

The chain couples TRBV7-2 to TRBJ2-3; maybe TRBD1 (5 bases). CDR1 and CDR2 from the germline V gene are SGHTA and FQGNSA. V lost 8 bases and J 5 bases, leaving 17 bases between the germline ends. The CDR3 runs 14 residues. DNA of the CDR3: TGTGCCAGCGGTCAAAGCAGGGTAATAGATACGCAGTATTTT. Translated, it gives CASGQSRVIDTQYF.

At least ten counts were recorded for this clone. The chain has TRBV24-1 and TRBJ2-3; D might be TRBD2 (5 bases). The CDR3 contains 14 residues. Germline CDR1 is KGHDR and CDR2 is SFDVKD. Trimming removed 8 bases at V and 4 bases at J, with 15 bases between. In DNA, the CDR3 is TGTGCCACCATGGTGGGAGAGGCTGCAGATACGCAGTATTTT. Amino acids: CATMVGEAADTQYF.

J is TRBJ2-5 and V is TRBV21-1; TRBD2, the table's D call, was not compared with the DNA. TRBV21-1 is marked as a pseudogene. The CDR3 runs to 12 residues. CDR3 sequence reads: CASNGDQETQYF. CDR3 nucleotides: TGTGCCAGCAACGGGGACCAAGAGACCCAGTACTTC.

This clone was seen a few times. The chain is built from TRBV19 and TRBJ1-1; D ambiguous. The V gene lost 5 bases and the J gene lost 5 bases, with 21 bases spanning the gap. Germline V lookup: CDR1 LNHDA, CDR2 SQIVND (reference sequence). The CDR3 totals 16 residues. In nucleotides, the CDR3 is TGTGCCAGTAGTGTACCACACGGGTCGCGAGAGACTGAAGCTTTCTTT. This codes for CASSVPHGSRETEAFF.

This chain joins TRBV28 and TRBJ2-5, with a possible D match to TRBD1 (6 bases). Germline V gene lookup returns CDR1 MDHEN and CDR2 SYDVKM. CDR3 length: 16 residues. Trimming removed 6 bases at V and 5 bases at J, with 22 bases between. The CDR3 is CASSPSRDNLWETQYF. For the CDR3, the DNA is TGTGCCAGCAGCCCGTCCCGGGACAACCTTTGGGAGACCCAGTACTTC.

A few counts support this clone. The rearrangement links TRBV19 to TRBJ2-3; 12 bases agree with TRBD2. The CDR3 runs to 16 residues. Per the germline V gene, CDR1 is LNHDA and CDR2 is SQIVND (reference sequence). V was pared by 5 bases and J by 1 base, with 4 bases of the junction left unmatched. CDR3: CASSLRLAGGTDTQYF. CDR3 DNA: TGTGCCAGTAGTCTCCGACTAGCGGGGGGCACAGATACGCAGTATTTT.

The chain is built from TRBV19 and TRBJ1-5; 7 bases line up with TRBD1. There are 14 residues in the CDR3. V trimming: 1 base; J trimming: 5 bases; junction bases outside the gene matches: 2. The germline V gene has CDR1 LNHDA and CDR2 SQIVND (reference sequence). The CDR3 coding sequence is TGTGCCAGTAGTATAGGGACAGGTCATCAGCCCCAGCATTTT. Translating it yields CASSIGTGHQPQHF.

V is TRBV5-1 and J is TRBJ1-1; 7 bases match TRBD1. The CDR3 totals 14 residues. Germline V gene sequence: CDR1 SGHRS, CDR2 YFSETQ. V was clipped by 3 bases and J by 2 bases; unmatched bases: 4. The CDR3 bases are TGCGCCAGCAGCTCAAGACAGGGTAACACTGAAGCTTTCTTT. It translates to CASSSRQGNTEAFF.

The chain uses TRBV18 and TRBJ2-2, with 9 bases aligning to TRBD1. This CDR3 region has 17 residues. With V trimmed by 4 bases and J by 1 base, 7 bases remained unmatched. Germline CDR1 is KGHSH and CDR2 is LQKENI. In DNA form, the CDR3 reads TGTGCCAGCTCACTTACAGGGGGCCTGAGGAACACCGGGGAGCTGTTTTTT. As protein: CASSLTGGLRNTGELFF. Full variable domain (rest looked up from reference TRBV18 and TRBJ2-2): NAGVMQNPRHLVRRRGQEARLRCSPMKGHSHVYWYRQLPEEGLKFMVYLQKENIIDESGMPKERFSAEFPKEGPSILRIQQVVRGDSAAYFCASSLTGGLRNTGELFFGEGSRLTVL.

The chain has TRBV2 and TRBJ1-3, with TRBD1 matching 8 bases. This CDR3 is built from 13 residues. Losses at the gene ends were 0 bases for V and 13 bases for J; bases not matched to a gene: 5. CDR1 is SNHLY and CDR2 is FYNNEI in the germline V gene. The CDR3 sequence: CASSEAQGTGIYF. In DNA, the CDR3 is TGTGCCAGCAGTGAAGCGCAAGGGACAGGAATATATTTT.

The chain is built from TRBV18 and TRBJ1-1, with 7 bases lining up with TRBD1. The CDR3 runs to 16 residues. J was trimmed by 1 base and V by 1 base; bases with no gene match: 6. The germline V gene has CDR1 KGHSH and CDR2 LQKENI. CDR3: CASSPQGNRGNTEAFF. In DNA, the CDR3 is TGTGCCAGCTCACCACAGGGTAACAGGGGGAACACTGAAGCTTTCTTT.

The V and J genes are TRBV19 and TRBJ1-1, with 7 positions matching TRBD1. Germline CDR1 is LNHDA and CDR2 is SQIVND (reference sequence). The CDR3 totals 15 residues. The trim removed 3 bases at V and 2 bases at J, leaving 6 bases unmatched. The DNA of the CDR3 is TGTGCCAGTAGTATCGGCAGGGGGATCAACACTGAAGCTTTCTTT. Translating it yields CASSIGRGINTEAFF.

The genes are TRBV28 and TRBJ1-2; 8 bases map to TRBD1. With 5 bases clipped from V and 8 bases from J, the junction kept 13 bases outside the gene matches. The CDR3 loop spans 15 amino acids. Per the germline V gene, CDR1 is MDHEN and CDR2 is SYDVKM. CDR3 in DNA: TGTGCCAGCAGTCCCCCGACAGGGGCCCTGGGGGGCTACACCTTC. Its translation: CASSPPTGALGGYTF.

This clone was found a few times. The gene calls are TRBV28 and TRBJ1-2; no firm D call. Trimming left V 5 bases short and J 0 bases short, with 19 bases between. The CDR3 is 17 residues long. Looked up from germline, CDR1 is MDHEN and CDR2 is SYDVKM. The CDR3: CASSTHRGPSPNYGYTF. CDR3 DNA: TGTGCCAGCAGTACACACCGAGGCCCCTCTCCTAACTATGGCTACACCTTC.

The chain employs TRBV5-1 and TRBJ1-3; 7 bases match TRBD1. Losses at the gene ends were 0 bases for V and 4 bases for J; bases not matched to a gene: 1. Germline lookup yields CDR1 SGHRS and CDR2 YFSETQ. The CDR3 totals 14 residues. CDR3 DNA: TGCGCCAGCAGCTTGGGGGGACAGGGAAACACCATATATTTT. Translating gives CASSLGGQGNTIYF.

This clone was detected once. The rearrangement joins TRBV5-4 to TRBJ2-3, with 13 bases identical to TRBD2. V shed 3 bases and J 3 bases; nucleotides not matched to a gene: 7. The CDR3 length is 17 residues. Germline CDR1 SGHNT, CDR2 YYREEE (reference sequence). CDR3: CASSSKQGLAGTDTQYF. CDR3 bases: TGTGCCAGCAGCTCTAAACAGGGACTAGCGGGGACAGATACGCAGTATTTT.

In its sample, this clone was seen a few times. The chain employs TRBV7-9 and TRBJ1-5; weak D call: TRBD1 (6 bases). V dropped 1 base and J dropped 5 bases, with 12 bases sitting between them. The CDR3 is 15 residues long. CDR1 and CDR2 (germline): SEHNR, FQNEAQ (reference sequence). In DNA, the CDR3 is TGTGCCAGCAGCTTAGGAGGGGGGGCGCATCAGCCCCAGCATTTT. Its protein is CASSLGGGAHQPQHF. Drawing the rest from reference TRBV7-9 and TRBJ1-5, the complete variable domain is DTGVSQNPRHKITKRGQNVTFRCDPISEHNRLYWYRQTLGQGPEFLTYFQNEAQLEKSRLLSDRFSAERPKGSFSTLEIQRTEQGDSAMYLCASSLGGGAHQPQHFGDGTRLSIL.

CDR3 region: CASSLVAGGNTGELFF. Written as DNA, the CDR3 is TGTGCCAGCAGCTTAGTAGCGGGGGGGAACACCGGGGAGCTGTTTTTT. The J gene is TRBJ2-2, the V gene TRBV7-2, with 10 bases aligning to TRBD2. CDR1 is SGHTA, CDR2 FQGNSA, per germline. The CDR3 sequence is 16 residues long. Trimming took 1 base from V and 1 from J; bases not matched to a gene: 0. Combining the CDR3 with reference TRBV7-2 and TRBJ2-2 gives the whole variable domain GAGVSQSPSNKVTEKGKDVELRCDPISGHTALYWYRQSLGQGLEFLIYFQGNSAPDKSGLPSDRFSAERTGGSVSTLTIQRTQQEDSAVYLCASSLVAGGNTGELFFGEGSRLTVL.

CDR3 sequence reads: CATRDREAFF. CDR3 nucleotide sequence: TGTGCCACCAGGGACAGGGAAGCTTTCTTT. The V and J genes are TRBV28 and TRBJ1-1; 8 nucleotides line up with TRBD1. After removal of 10 bases from V and 8 bases from J, the junction contained 3 bases not matched to a gene. The V gene's germline CDR1 is MDHEN and CDR2 SYDVKM. This CDR3 is built from 10 residues.

The J gene is TRBJ2-1, the V gene TRBV2, with 12 positions matching TRBD2. CDR3 size: 14 residues. The V gene end was trimmed by 10 bases and the J gene end by 8 bases; junction bases not matched to a gene: 9. Germline V gene lookup returns CDR1 SNHLY and CDR2 FYNNEI. DNA of the CDR3: TGTGCCACAGCACGGCTAGCGGGGGGGGATGAGCAGTTCTTC. Translating gives CATARLAGGDEQFF.

The chain is built from TRBV6-5 and TRBJ2-1; D is undetermined. Per the germline V gene, CDR1 is MNHEY and CDR2 is SVGAGI. With 6 bases removed from V and 0 bases from J, the gap between germline ends came to 12 bases. The CDR3 runs 15 residues. CDR3 nucleotides: TGTGCCAGCAGAATTAACTCCTACTCCTACAATGAGCAGTTCTTC. The encoded protein is CASRINSYSYNEQFF.